A selection of T cell receptor beta chains follows, all from one sample in a study of T cell responses to AZD1222 COVID-19 vaccine. Only in-frame clones appear in the TCRdb table, and some are missing; sequencing was by immunoSEQ multiplex PCR. The table lists 85,000 to 100,000 clones, 65% to 90% of them singletons. Sample: peripheral blood, taken on day 0 of AZD1222 vaccination. The source is an adult in good health. The CDR3 runs from the conserved cysteine through the conserved F or W. A D gene is named only where the DNA matches it firmly. Size is stated for part of the rows, as once, few or many counts, or as a class when the clone is expanded.

TRBJ2-3 | . | TRBD2 | 15 | TRBV6-5 | TGTGCCAGCAGTTACGGGACTAGCGGCACAGATACGCAGTATTTT | CASSYGTSGTDTQYF
TRBJ1-6 | . | . | 11 | TRBV6-5 | TGTGCCAGCAGACTGAATTCACCCCTCCACTTT | CASRLNSPLHF
TRBJ1-6 | once | . | 15 | TRBV18 | TGTGCCAGCTCGAGTGGGCCAGGTGGTAATTCACCCCTCCACTTT | CASSSGPGGNSPLHF
TRBJ2-7 | . | TRBD1 | 14 | TRBV18 | TGTGCCAGCTCATTAACAGGGGGCACCTACGAGCAGTACTTC | CASSLTGGTYEQYF
TRBJ2-7 | few | . | 17 | TRBV7-9 | TGTGCCAGCAGCTCGTCTCGGGCCGACGGTGACTCCTACGAGCAGTACTTC | CASSSSRADGDSYEQYF
TRBJ2-1 | . | . | 15 | TRBV2 | TGTGCCAGCAGTGAAGCGCCTACACCCTACAATGAGCAGTTCTTC | CASSEAPTPYNEQFF
TRBJ1-5 | few | . | 12 | TRBV19 | TGTGCCAGTAGTACGGGTTATCAGCCCCAGCATTTT | CASSTGYQPQHF
TRBJ2-7 | few | TRBD2 | 15 | TRBV2 | TGTGCCAGCAGAAGACTAGCGGGAGGTTCCGACGAGCAGTACTTC | CASRRLAGGSDEQYF
TRBJ1-3 | . | . | 15 | TRBV7-9 | TGTGCCAGCAGCTTATACAGCGATTCTGGAAACACCATATATTTT | CASSLYSDSGNTIYF
TRBJ1-2 | . | TRBD1 | 13 | TRBV2 | TGTGCCAGCACCCTGGGACAGGCAGTCGGCTACACCTTC | CASTLGQAVGYTF
TRBJ1-6 | few | . | 17 | TRBV7-6 | TGTGCCAGCAGCCGGACAGTCGGGGGCTCCTATAATTCACCCCTCCACTTT | CASSRTVGGSYNSPLHF
TRBJ2-2 | . | TRBD2 | 15 | TRBV10-3 | TGTGCCATCAGGCGACTAGCGTCGGACACCGGGGAGCTGTTTTTT | CAIRRLASDTGELFF
TRBJ2-3 | few | . | 15 | TRBV7-9 | TGTGCCAGCAGCTTTCGGGCAGGCCGGACAGATACGCAGTATTTT | CASSFRAGRTDTQYF
TRBJ1-2 | . | . | 13 | TRBV2 | TGTGCCAGCAATCTGGATGTTAACTATGGCTACACCTTC | CASNLDVNYGYTF
TRBJ2-2 | . | . | 11 | TRBV3-1/TRBV3-2 | TGTGCCAGCAGGAACACCGGGGAGCTGTTTTTT | CASRNTGELFF
TRBJ2-7 | . | . | 14 | TRBV4-1 | TGCGCCAGCAGCCAAGTACCAGGGGACTACGAGCAGTACTTC | CASSQVPGDYEQYF
TRBJ2-2 | . | . | 12 | TRBV2 | TGTGCCAGCAGTGAAGCCCTCCGGGAGCTGTTTTTT | CASSEALRELFF
TRBJ2-3 | once | . | 14 | TRBV9 | TGTGCCAGCAGTAGCGATGGCGTAACAGATACGCAGTATTTT | CASSSDGVTDTQYF
TRBJ2-5 | . | . | 17 | TRBV7-9 | TGTGCCAGCAGCTTAGGAGTGTATGGGGAGTACCAAGAGACCCAGTACTTC | CASSLGVYGEYQETQYF
TRBJ2-1 | . | . | 16 | TRBV21-1 | TGTGCCAGCAGCATTTTAGATCGGGAGGGCCCCAATGAGCAGTTCTTC | CASSILDREGPNEQFF
TRBJ1-2 | once | . | 15 | TRBV19 | TGTGCCAGTAGTTCCCTCTCGGGTTTATCCTATGGCTACACCTTC | CASSSLSGLSYGYTF
TRBJ1-5 | . | . | 15 | TRBV4-2 | TGTGCCAGCAGCCAAGAGGTACAGAACAATCAGCCCCAGCATTTT | CASSQEVQNNQPQHF
TRBJ2-7 | . | . | 15 | TRBV6-2/TRBV6-3 | TGTGCCAGCAGTCCGATCGCGCGGGACCCCTACGAGCAGTACTTC | CASSPIARDPYEQYF
TRBJ2-3 | . | . | 15 | TRBV4-1 | TGCGCCAGCAGCCAACTACCGACTGGCACAGATACGCAGTATTTT | CASSQLPTGTDTQYF